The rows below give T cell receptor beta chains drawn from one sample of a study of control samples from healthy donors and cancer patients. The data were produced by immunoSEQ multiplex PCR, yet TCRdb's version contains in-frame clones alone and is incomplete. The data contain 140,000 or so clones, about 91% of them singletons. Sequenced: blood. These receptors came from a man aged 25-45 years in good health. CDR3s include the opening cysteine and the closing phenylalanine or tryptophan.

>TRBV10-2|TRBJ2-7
CASCPGLVKREQYF
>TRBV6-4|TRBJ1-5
CASSDITQPQHF
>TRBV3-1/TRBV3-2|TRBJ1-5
CASSQVGGGRPSHF
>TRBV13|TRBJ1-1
CASSVTPKVGTEAFF
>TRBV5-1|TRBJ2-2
CASTDKNTGELFF
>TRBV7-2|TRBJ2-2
CASSLKQALGELFF
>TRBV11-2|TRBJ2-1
CASRPGLAGDNNEQFF
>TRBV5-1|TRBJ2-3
CASSSTSGGPLDTQYF
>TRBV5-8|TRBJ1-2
CASTFDSVYGYTF
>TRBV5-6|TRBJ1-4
CASSPRGLFGGNEKLFF
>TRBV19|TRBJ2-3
CASSIVGLAGDTQYF
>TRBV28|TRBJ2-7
CASSSNNHEQYF
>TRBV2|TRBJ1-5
CASRSDRDGNQPQHF
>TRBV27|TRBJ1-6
CASSSLGAGDNSPLHF
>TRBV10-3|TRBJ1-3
CASGQGSSGNTIYF
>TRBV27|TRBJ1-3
CASRPRSISGNTIYF